Given below is one TCR beta chain in context. Its antigen is unknown. Deletions cut 2 bases from V and 0 bases from J, with 10 bases between. The CDR3 totals 15 residues. CDR1 KGHSH and CDR2 LQKENI come from the germline V gene. This record belongs to a study of T cell responses to AZD1222 COVID-19 vaccine. About the research overall: Analyses pooled second doses at about 4 or about 12 weeks.

Clones were sequenced by immunoSEQ multiplex PCR, and TCRdb holds only the in-frame ones, with some missing. The sample yields some 150,000 clones, approximately 93% seen once. Study-wide results and caveats: Epitopes outside B.1.351 and B.1.1.7 mutated regions reportedly drew nearly half of spike TCRs. Only a handful of people who got AZD1222 tested seropositive at baseline.

The chain recombines TRBV18 with TRBJ1-1; tentatively, D is TRBD1 (6 bases). The sequences come from peripheral blood, collected on day 0 of AZD1222 vaccination. This receptor was taken from an adult in good health. The CDR3 DNA is TGTGCCAGCTCACCAGCCGGACAGATGAACACTGAAGCTTTCTTT. Encoded protein: CASSPAGQMNTEAFF.